The source of this T cell receptor beta chain is a study of blood T cells in healthy people across ages. The authors ran a second PCR of about 6 to 11 cycles using a sample-barcoded 5' primer and a J-beta primer mix. Every molecule of cDNA carried a tag from a template-switch adaptor with 12 random nucleotides. MiXCR, applied by TCRdb to the 5' RACE reads, yields one record per CDR3 protein. The data contain over 750,000 distinct CDR3 sequences, around 25% of them singletons. In its sample, this clonotype was seen a few times. Germline V lookup: CDR1 LGHDT, CDR2 YNNKEL (reference sequence). The CDR3 sequence is 15 residues long. V lost 10 bases to trimming and J lost 4 bases; unmatched junction nucleotides: 11. The same sample was also used in a study of T cells of mothers and their children.

The rearrangement joins TRBV3-1 to TRBJ2-1; TRBD1 agrees at 9 bases. The receptor was isolated from a boy between 10 and 17 years old in good health. The source material was blood. The CDR3: CATLYRDRVYNEQFF. The CDR3 DNA sequence: TGTGCCACCCTTTACCGGGACAGGGTATACAATGAGCAGTTCTTC.